These T cell receptor beta chains were read from a single sample in a study of monozygotic twins with inflammatory bowel disease. One entry per CDR3 protein, without DNA, is what TCRdb gives after re-calling the 5' RACE reads. The sample includes nearly 450,000 distinct CDR3 sequences. Specimen: blood. The source of these receptors is a human donor with ulcerative colitis or Crohn's disease, or a healthy co-twin of an affected twin (not recorded which). The CDR3 runs from the conserved cysteine through the conserved F or W.

v_call,j_call,cdr3_aa
TRBV6-5,TRBJ2-1,CASSYVRGGSFNNEQFF
TRBV11-2,TRBJ2-5,CASSGTSGRTETQYF
TRBV11-2,TRBJ1-4,CASSWAGKNEKLFF
TRBV5-1,TRBJ1-6,CASRPDRGLSPLHF
TRBV7-3,TRBJ2-2,CASSPSEGKHTGELFF
TRBV7-6,TRBJ2-1,CASSLVVAGAYNEQFF
TRBV20-1,TRBJ1-5,CSATDRSNQPQHF
TRBV7-3,TRBJ2-1,CASSLGLAGDGVGNEQFF
TRBV20-1,TRBJ2-7,CSARQGSYEQYF
TRBV18,TRBJ2-7,CASSPVGRGLEQYF
TRBV28,TRBJ2-2,CASSTRGDTGELFF
TRBV20-1,TRBJ2-7,CSAIGQVGDEQYF
TRBV5-1,TRBJ2-7,CASSLALAGGYEQYF
TRBV28,TRBJ1-3,CASSLGDLRDSGNTIYF
TRBV5-1,TRBJ1-1,CASSLAGTNTEAFF
TRBV6-1,TRBJ2-1,CASNTGLASYNEQFF
TRBV20-1,TRBJ2-5,CSAPPPLDSKTQYF
TRBV5-6,TRBJ2-7,CASSLMNEQYF
TRBV29-1,TRBJ2-1,CSVTYSGRADNEQFF
TRBV5-1,TRBJ2-1,CASSGQGMNEQFF
TRBV24-1,TRBJ2-1,CATSDSLAGVDNEQFF
TRBV18,TRBJ1-1,CASSPQESNTEPFF
TRBV3-1,TRBJ1-5,CASSQEGKQPQHF
TRBV3-1,TRBJ1-5,CASSHGGRNQPQHF
TRBV20-1,TRBJ1-1,CSARWAPVVQGLMNTEAFF
TRBV30,TRBJ2-6,CACSLGANVLTF
TRBV6-2/TRBV6-3,TRBJ2-3,CASRSQQSTDTQYF
TRBV28,TRBJ1-1,CASSPRDRTFF
TRBV2,TRBJ1-2,CAILTGEDGYTF
TRBV7-3,TRBJ2-3,CASSSDGGTDTQYF
TRBV18,TRBJ1-2,CASSPLAPAPQLLTYGYTF